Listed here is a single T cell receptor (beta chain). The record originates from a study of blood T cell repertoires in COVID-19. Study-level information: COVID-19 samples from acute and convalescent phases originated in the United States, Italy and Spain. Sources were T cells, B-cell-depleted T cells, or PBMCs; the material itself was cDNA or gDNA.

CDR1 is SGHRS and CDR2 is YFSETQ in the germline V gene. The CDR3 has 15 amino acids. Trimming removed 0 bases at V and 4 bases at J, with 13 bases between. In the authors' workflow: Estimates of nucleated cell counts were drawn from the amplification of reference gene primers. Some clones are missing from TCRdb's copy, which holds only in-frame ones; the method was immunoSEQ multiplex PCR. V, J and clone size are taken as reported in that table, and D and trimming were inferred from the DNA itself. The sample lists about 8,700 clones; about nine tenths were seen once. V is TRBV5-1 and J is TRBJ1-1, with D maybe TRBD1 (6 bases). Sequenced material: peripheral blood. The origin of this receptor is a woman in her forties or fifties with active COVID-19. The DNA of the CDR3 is TGCGCCAGCAGCTTGGTGAGCAGGGGCTCCACTGAAGCTTTCTTT. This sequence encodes CASSLVSRGSTEAFF.